The 15 T cell receptor beta chains in this list originate from one sample, sequenced in a study of tumor-infiltrating lymphocytes in localized non-small cell lung cancer. Clones were sequenced by immunoSEQ multiplex PCR, and TCRdb holds only the in-frame ones, with some missing. The table lists about 13,000 clones, about 71% of them singletons. The source material was lung tumor tissue. Receptors originate from a human donor with non-small cell lung cancer.

The V and J genes are TRBV5-3 and TRBJ1-1; unclear D gene. TRBV5-3 carries the ORF label, with uncertain function. The V end was cut by 0 bases, the J end by 10 bases, with 13 bases between. The CDR3 has 13 amino acids. The DNA for the CDR3 is TGTGCCAGAAGCTTGGCCAGAGACTTCGGAGCTTTCTTT. As protein: CARSLARDFGAFF.

V is TRBV7-3 and J is TRBJ1-1; a possible D gene is TRBD1 (6 bases). Trimming pared 2 bases from V and 4 bases from J, leaving 11 bases between. Germline assignment: CDR1 SGHTA and CDR2 FQGTGA. This CDR3 spans 14 amino acids. CDR3 sequence: CASSLEVGGTEAFF. CDR3 DNA sequence: TGTGCCAGCAGCTTAGAGGTAGGGGGCACTGAAGCTTTCTTT.

The chain joins TRBV30 to TRBJ2-3, with D perhaps TRBD2 (7 bases). Trimming stripped 0 bases from V and 5 bases from J, with 12 bases between. The germline CDR1 and CDR2 sequences are GTSNPN and SVGIG (reference sequence). The CDR3 is 14 residues long. Here the CDR3 DNA reads TGTGCCTGGAGTGTGAAGGGGGGGATAGATACGCAGTATTTT. This gives the protein CAWSVKGGIDTQYF.

This clone has more than one count but fewer than ten. The chain carries TRBV7-3 and TRBJ1-1; D is perhaps TRBD1 (5 bases). The CDR3 sequence is 14 residues long. The germline CDR1 and CDR2 sequences are SGHTA and FQGTGA. V lost 5 bases, J lost 1 base, and 11 bases lay in between. The CDR3 DNA reads TGTGCCAGCAGCCTGGGACCGCAGAACACTGAAGCTTTCTTT. Translation: CASSLGPQNTEAFF. The entire variable domain, with the rest obtained from reference TRBV7-3 and TRBJ1-1, is as follows: GAGVSQTPSNKVTEKGKYVELRCDPISGHTALYWYRQSLGQGPEFLIYFQGTGAADDSGLPNDRFFAVRPEGSVSTLKIQRTERGDSAVYLCASSLGPQNTEAFFGQGTRLTVV.

The rearrangement links TRBV29-1 to TRBJ2-1; 7 positions agree with TRBD2. The CDR3 spans 12 residues. In germline, CDR1 is SQVTM, CDR2 ANQGSEA. J gave up 5 bases and V 5 bases, and 3 bases lay outside the gene matches. CDR3 coding DNA: TGCAGCGTTTGGGGGGGGGACAATGAGCAGTTCTTC. Amino acids: CSVWGGDNEQFF.

As DNA, the CDR3 is TGCGCCAGCAGCCAAGAATTGCTCGGGGGATTCGATGAGCAGTTCTTC. As protein: CASSQELLGGFDEQFF. The chain recombines TRBV4-3 with TRBJ2-1, with D perhaps matching TRBD2 (6 bases). The CDR3 sequence is 16 residues long. Germline V gene sequence: CDR1 LGHNA, CDR2 YSLEER. Trimming took off 0 bases at V and 8 bases at J, with 17 bases between the two ends.

This rearrangement joins TRBV5-4 to TRBJ2-1; 8 bases are a match to TRBD2. Germline V gene lookup returns CDR1 SGHNT and CDR2 YYREEE (reference sequence). This CDR3 has 16 amino acids. With V trimmed by 0 bases and J by 2 bases, 4 bases remained unmatched. The CDR3 coding sequence is TGTGCCAGCAGCTTGGCCGGGACTAGAGCCTACAATGAGCAGTTCTTC. This sequence encodes CASSLAGTRAYNEQFF.

The genes are TRBV5-1 and TRBJ1-3; no definite D call. V dropped 0 bases and J dropped 4 bases, with 11 bases sitting between them. This CDR3 region has 15 residues. Germline V gene data show CDR1 as SGHRS and CDR2 as YFSETQ. The CDR3 nucleotides read TGCGCCAGCAGCTTGGGACTTGCGCAGGGAAACACCATATATTTT. Translating it yields CASSLGLAQGNTIYF.

This rearrangement joins TRBV27 to TRBJ1-4; D remains ambiguous. CDR1 is MNHEY, CDR2 SMNVEV, per germline (reference sequence). Trimming removed 3 bases at V and 0 bases at J, with 17 bases between. The CDR3 has 18 residues. In DNA, the CDR3 is TGTGCCAGCAGTTTCCTACCCTCCTCGGCGTCAACTAATGAAAAACTGTTTTTT. Translating gives CASSFLPSSASTNEKLFF.

The chain has TRBV25-1 and TRBJ1-2; D is undetermined. Germline values: CDR1 MGHDK, CDR2 SYGVNS. The CDR3 contains 11 residues. V lost 4 bases and J lost 2, with 2 bases in between. For the CDR3, the DNA is TGTGCCAGCAGTGGAAACTATGGCTACACCTTC. Protein: CASSGNYGYTF.

The rearrangement uses TRBV11-3 and TRBJ2-3; possibly TRBD2 for D (6 bases). The CDR3 covers 15 residues. The V end lost 1 base, the J end lost 4 bases, and 12 bases lay between the germline ends. The germline V gene has CDR1 SGHNT and CDR2 YENEEA. This chain's CDR3 is CASSLVAGGADTQYF. The CDR3 coding sequence is TGTGCCAGCAGCTTAGTGGCAGGCGGGGCAGATACGCAGTATTTT.

The chain employs TRBV10-2 and TRBJ1-2; weak D call: TRBD1 (5 bases). From germline, CDR1 is WSHSY and CDR2 SAAADI. Between the trimmed V and J ends, which lost 8 bases and 5 bases, there was a span of 24 bases. The length of the CDR3 is 16 residues. CDR3 amino acids: CASLAPRESGVYGYTF. CDR3 bases: TGCGCCAGCCTAGCCCCCAGGGAAAGCGGGGTATATGGCTACACCTTC.

The genes are TRBV19 and TRBJ1-2; 10 bases map to TRBD1. There are 14 residues in the CDR3. Germline loops: CDR1 LNHDA, CDR2 SQIVND (reference sequence). V dropped 4 bases and J dropped 4; count of bases not matched to a gene: 3. CDR3 region: CASSSGDRGYGYTF. The CDR3 DNA reads as TGTGCCAGTAGTAGCGGGGACAGGGGCTATGGCTACACCTTC.

In this sample, this clone is medium-sized. The rearrangement uses TRBV7-9 and TRBJ2-7; tentatively, D is TRBD2 (5 bases). This CDR3 is 12 amino acids long. Trimming removed 6 bases at V and 7 bases at J, with 13 bases between. The germline CDR1 and CDR2 sequences are SEHNR and FQNEAQ (reference sequence). The CDR3 sequence: CASRASGGEQYF. In DNA, the CDR3 is TGTGCCAGCAGAGCTTCCGGAGGAGAGCAGTACTTC.

J is TRBJ2-1 and V is TRBV2; 15 bases are shared with TRBD2. CDR3 size: 19 residues. The V gene's germline CDR1 is SNHLY and CDR2 FYNNEI. J lost 1 base, V lost 7 bases, and 11 bases had no gene match. The chain's CDR3 is CASTPLGTSGGSSYNEQFF. The CDR3 nucleotides read TGTGCCAGCACCCCTCTCGGGACTAGCGGGGGGTCTTCCTACAATGAGCAGTTCTTC.